These 13 T cell receptor beta chains originate from one sample sequenced in a study of CD8 T cells in ankylosing spondylitis. TCRdb ran MiXCR on the 5' RACE reads and lists one entry per CDR3 protein. Seen here are about 35,000 distinct CDR3 sequences, roughly 3% observed once, and the top ten hold under 3.5%. The specimen sequenced was blood, either unsorted or a sorted T cell fraction (not recorded which). These receptor sequences come from a male donor with ankylosing spondylitis or in good health (not recorded which).

Many counts were recorded for this clonotype. The chain couples TRBV9 to TRBJ2-5, with TRBD2 identical over 14 bases. From germline, CDR1 is SGDLS and CDR2 YYNGEE. Losses at the gene ends were 4 bases for V and 5 bases for J; bases not matched to a gene: 4. The CDR3 spans 15 residues. The CDR3 bases are TGTGCCAGCAGCCCCCGGACTAGCGGGAGGGAGACCCAGTACTTC. Translating gives CASSPRTSGRETQYF.

This clonotype was counted at least ten times. V and J are TRBV9 and TRBJ1-6; 8 bases map to TRBD1. V lost 3 bases to trimming and J lost 2 bases; unmatched junction nucleotides: 1. CDR3 length: 15 residues. The germline gives CDR1 SGDLS, CDR2 YYNGEE. CDR3 bases: TGTGCCAGCAGCGACAGGGGGGCCTATAATTCACCCCTCCACTTT. This translates into CASSDRGAYNSPLHF. The full variable domain, completed using reference TRBV9 and TRBJ1-6, is DSGVTQTPKHLITATGQRVTLRCSPRSGDLSVYWYQQSLDQGLQFLIQYYNGEERAKGNILERFSAQQFPDLHSELNLSSLELGDSALYFCASSDRGAYNSPLHFGNGTRLTVT.

This clonotype was seen ten or more times. The CDR3 nucleotides read TGTGCCAGCAGCGTAGGGGGACAGGGTCGGTACAATGAGCAGTTCTTC. Encoded protein: CASSVGGQGRYNEQFF. The chain has TRBV9 and TRBJ2-1; 9 nucleotides line up with TRBD1. V shed 0 bases, J shed 4 bases, and the junction held 5 bases outside the gene matches. The CDR3 covers 16 residues. CDR1 is SGDLS and CDR2 is YYNGEE in the germline V gene.

This clonotype was found many times. The V call is TRBV9, the J call TRBJ2-1; 12 nucleotides agree with TRBD2. The V gene end was trimmed by 5 bases and the J gene end by 8 bases; junction bases not matched to a gene: 8. The CDR3 totals 15 residues. CDR1 is SGDLS, CDR2 YYNGEE, per germline. CDR3 sequence: CASSPPGLAGHEQFF. CDR3 coding DNA: TGTGCCAGCAGTCCTCCGGGACTAGCGGGTCATGAGCAGTTCTTC.

This clonotype was seen repeatedly, ten times or more. The J gene is TRBJ2-5, the V gene TRBV9; D is possibly TRBD2 (6 bases). The CDR3 contains 15 residues. Germline CDR1 is SGDLS and CDR2 is YYNGEE. V lost 0 bases and J lost 5, with 14 bases in between. The CDR3 is CASSVGSGVRETQYF. CDR3 nucleotide sequence: TGTGCCAGCAGCGTAGGATCGGGGGTTAGGGAGACCCAGTACTTC.

This clonotype was seen many times. This chain uses TRBV9 with TRBJ2-3; 7 bases are shared with TRBD1. The CDR3 has 14 amino acids. Germline V gene sequence: CDR1 SGDLS, CDR2 YYNGEE. The junction had 6 bases not matched to a gene; V was cut back by 4 bases and J by 4 bases. The CDR3 nucleotides read TGTGCCAGCAGCTTGCGGACAGGTCCAGATACGCAGTATTTT. Translation gives CASSLRTGPDTQYF.

This clonotype has ten or more counts. The CDR3 DNA is TGTGCCAGCAGCGTAGACCTCCATGGTGGCTACACCTTC. It translates to CASSVDLHGGYTF. The rearrangement joins TRBV9 to TRBJ1-2; D not certain. V was cut by 0 bases and J by 7 bases, with 10 bases left in between. The CDR3 totals 13 residues. Germline V gene sequence: CDR1 SGDLS, CDR2 YYNGEE. The full variable domain, its missing parts supplied by reference TRBV9 and TRBJ1-2, is DSGVTQTPKHLITATGQRVTLRCSPRSGDLSVYWYQQSLDQGLQFLIQYYNGEERAKGNILERFSAQQFPDLHSELNLSSLELGDSALYFCASSVDLHGGYTFGSGTRLTVV.

This clonotype showed up many times. The V gene is TRBV9, the J gene TRBJ2-1, with TRBD2 matching over 8 bases. The length of the CDR3 is 17 residues. Germline V gene lookup returns CDR1 SGDLS and CDR2 YYNGEE. V was clipped by 2 bases and J by 3 bases; unmatched bases: 10. The CDR3 bases are TGTGCCAGCAGCGTTGATCCCCCGGGGGGGCTCTACAATGAGCAGTTCTTC. Protein sequence: CASSVDPPGGLYNEQFF.

This clonotype was seen at least ten times. The chain has TRBV9 and TRBJ1-5; D not resolved. This CDR3 is built from 14 residues. V dropped 0 bases and J dropped 3 bases, with 7 bases sitting between them. Germline V lookup: CDR1 SGDLS, CDR2 YYNGEE. This CDR3 reads CASSVGADNQPQHF. CDR3 DNA: TGTGCCAGCAGCGTAGGGGCTGACAATCAGCCCCAGCATTTT.

This clonotype showed up many times. The CDR3 sequence is CASSRTWEALQETQYF. Here the CDR3 DNA reads TGTGCCAGCAGCAGAACTTGGGAGGCTCTCCAAGAGACCCAGTACTTC. The chain employs TRBV9 and TRBJ2-5; a weak D match, TRBD2 (6 bases). This CDR3 comprises 16 residues. The V gene's germline CDR1 is SGDLS and CDR2 YYNGEE. The V end lost 4 bases, the J end lost 1 base, and 17 bases lay between the germline ends.

The chain employs TRBV9 and TRBJ2-3, with 10 positions matching TRBD2. With V trimmed by 0 bases and J by 5 bases, 9 bases remained unmatched. The germline gives CDR1 SGDLS, CDR2 YYNGEE. CDR3 length: 17 amino acids. DNA for the CDR3: TGTGCCAGCAGCGTAGGAGGGCTAGCGGGAGTGCAAGATACGCAGTATTTT. As protein: CASSVGGLAGVQDTQYF.

This clonotype has a count of ten or more. The V call is TRBV3-1, the J call TRBJ2-7; 8 nucleotides agree with TRBD2. The trim removed 1 base at V and 0 bases at J, leaving 23 bases unmatched. CDR3 size: 22 residues. Germline V CDR1 and CDR2: LGHDT, YNNKEL (reference sequence). CDR3 nucleotides: TGTGCCAGCAGCCAAGTTATAGGGCCTCGGGGTAGCGGGAAATTGAGCTCCTACGAGCAGTACGTC. Its protein product is CASSQVIGPRGSGKLSSYEQYV.

Many counts were recorded for this clonotype. The genes are TRBV9 and TRBJ1-1; D unclear. V was clipped by 0 bases and J by 0 bases, with 12 bases between them. Germline V CDR1 and CDR2: SGDLS, YYNGEE. This CDR3 has 16 residues. CDR3 in amino acids: CASSVGNAFMNTEAFF. The CDR3 nucleotides are TGTGCCAGCAGCGTAGGGAATGCATTCATGAACACTGAAGCTTTCTTT.